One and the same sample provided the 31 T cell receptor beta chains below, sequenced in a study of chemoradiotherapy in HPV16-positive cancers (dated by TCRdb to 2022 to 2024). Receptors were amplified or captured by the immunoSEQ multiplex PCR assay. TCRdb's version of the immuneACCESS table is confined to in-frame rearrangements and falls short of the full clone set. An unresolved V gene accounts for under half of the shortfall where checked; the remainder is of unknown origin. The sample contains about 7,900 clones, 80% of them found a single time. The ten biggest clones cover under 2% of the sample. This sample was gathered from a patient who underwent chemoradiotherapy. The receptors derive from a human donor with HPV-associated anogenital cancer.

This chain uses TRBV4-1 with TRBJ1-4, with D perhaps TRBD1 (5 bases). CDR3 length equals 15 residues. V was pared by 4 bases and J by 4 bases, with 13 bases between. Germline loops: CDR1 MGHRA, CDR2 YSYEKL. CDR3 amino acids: CASSLTGAGNEKLFF. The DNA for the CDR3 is TGCGCCAGCAGCCTTACAGGCGCCGGTAATGAAAAACTGTTTTTT.

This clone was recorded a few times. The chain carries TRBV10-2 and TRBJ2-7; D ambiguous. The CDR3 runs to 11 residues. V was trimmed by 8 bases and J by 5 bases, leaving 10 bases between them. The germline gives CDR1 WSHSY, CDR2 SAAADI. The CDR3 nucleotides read TGCGCCAGCGCCCTGGTGAACGAGCAGTACTTC. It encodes CASALVNEQYF.

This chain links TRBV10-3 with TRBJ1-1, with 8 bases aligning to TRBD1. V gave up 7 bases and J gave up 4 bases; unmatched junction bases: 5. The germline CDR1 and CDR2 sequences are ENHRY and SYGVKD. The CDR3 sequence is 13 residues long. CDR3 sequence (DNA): TGTGCCATCAACGGACAGGGAAGCACTGAAGCTTTCTTT. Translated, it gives CAINGQGSTEAFF.

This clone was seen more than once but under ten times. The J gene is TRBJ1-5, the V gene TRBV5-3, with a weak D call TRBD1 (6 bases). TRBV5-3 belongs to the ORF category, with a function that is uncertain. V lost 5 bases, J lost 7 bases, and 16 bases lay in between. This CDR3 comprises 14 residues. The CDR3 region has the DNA TGTGCCAGAAGGGAAAGAGGGGGAGAGCAGCCCCAGCATTTT. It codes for CARRERGGEQPQHF.

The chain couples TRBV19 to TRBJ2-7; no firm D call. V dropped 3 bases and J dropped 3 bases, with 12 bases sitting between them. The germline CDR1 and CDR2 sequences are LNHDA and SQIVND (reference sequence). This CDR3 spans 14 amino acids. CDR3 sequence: CASSIVSGNYEQYF. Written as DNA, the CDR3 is TGTGCCAGTAGTATCGTTTCCGGAAACTACGAGCAGTACTTC.

CDR3 sequence (DNA): TGTGCCAGCAGCGAGGGACAGGGGGCGATCATCCACTTT. This translates into CASSEGQGAIIHF. V is TRBV5-4 and J is TRBJ1-6; TRBD1 aligns across 12 bases. Trimming removed 4 bases from V and 17 bases from J; junction bases left unmatched: 7. The V gene's germline CDR1 is SGHNT and CDR2 YYREEE (reference sequence). The CDR3 runs 13 residues.

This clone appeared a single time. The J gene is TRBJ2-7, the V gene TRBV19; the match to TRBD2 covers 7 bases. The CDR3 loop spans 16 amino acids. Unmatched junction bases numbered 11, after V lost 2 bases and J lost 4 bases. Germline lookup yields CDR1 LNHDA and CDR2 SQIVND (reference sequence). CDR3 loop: CASSIMGGTAPYEQYF. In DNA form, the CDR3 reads TGTGCCAGTAGTATAATGGGGGGGACTGCACCTTACGAGCAGTACTTC.

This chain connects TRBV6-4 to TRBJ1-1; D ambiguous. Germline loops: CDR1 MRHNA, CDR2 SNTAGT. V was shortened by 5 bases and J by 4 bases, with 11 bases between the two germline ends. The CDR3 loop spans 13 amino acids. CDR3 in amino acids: CASSLGRATEAFF. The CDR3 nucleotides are TGTGCCAGCAGTTTGGGCCGCGCCACTGAAGCTTTCTTT.

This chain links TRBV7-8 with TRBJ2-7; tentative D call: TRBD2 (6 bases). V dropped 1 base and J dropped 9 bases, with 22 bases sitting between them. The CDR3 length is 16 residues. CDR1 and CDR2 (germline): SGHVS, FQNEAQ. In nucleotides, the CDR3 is TGTGCCAGCAGCTTAGTAGAAGCCCCCGGGACGGGAGTGCAGTACTTC. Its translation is CASSLVEAPGTGVQYF. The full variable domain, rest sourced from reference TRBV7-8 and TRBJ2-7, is GAGVSQSPRYKVAKRGQDVALRCDPISGHVSLFWYQQALGQGPEFLTYFQNEAQLDKSGLPSDRFFAERPEGSVSTLKIQRTQQEDSAVYLCASSLVEAPGTGVQYFGPGTRLTVT.

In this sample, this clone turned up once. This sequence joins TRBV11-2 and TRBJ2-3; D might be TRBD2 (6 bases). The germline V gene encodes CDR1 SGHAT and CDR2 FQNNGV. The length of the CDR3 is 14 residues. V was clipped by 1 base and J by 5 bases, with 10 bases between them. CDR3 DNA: TGTGCCAGCAGCTTAGGGACCGGGGGAGATACGCAGTATTTT. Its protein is CASSLGTGGDTQYF.

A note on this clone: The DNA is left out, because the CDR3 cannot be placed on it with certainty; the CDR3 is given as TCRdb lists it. The CDR3 loop reads CASSQSTLGVNEKLFF. The V and J genes are TRBV16 and TRBJ1-4. Inclusive of both ends, the CDR3 amounts to 16 amino acids. CDR1 and CDR2 (germline): KGHSY, FQNENV.

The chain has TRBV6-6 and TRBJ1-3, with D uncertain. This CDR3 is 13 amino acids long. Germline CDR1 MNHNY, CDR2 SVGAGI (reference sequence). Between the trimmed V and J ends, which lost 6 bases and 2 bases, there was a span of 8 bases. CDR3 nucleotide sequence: TGTGCCAGCAGCATCCGGGCTGGAAACACCATATATTTT. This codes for CASSIRAGNTIYF.

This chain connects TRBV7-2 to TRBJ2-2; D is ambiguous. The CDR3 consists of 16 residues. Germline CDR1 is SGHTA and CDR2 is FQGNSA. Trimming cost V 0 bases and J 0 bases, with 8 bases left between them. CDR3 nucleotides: TGTGCCAGCAGCTTAGCGGGTTCCGCGAACACCGGGGAGCTGTTTTTT. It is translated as CASSLAGSANTGELFF.

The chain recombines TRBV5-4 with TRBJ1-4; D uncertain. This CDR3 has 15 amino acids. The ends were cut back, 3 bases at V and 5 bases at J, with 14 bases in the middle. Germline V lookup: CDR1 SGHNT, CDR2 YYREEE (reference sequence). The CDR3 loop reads CASSSEGRQNEKLFF. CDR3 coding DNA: TGTGCCAGCAGCTCCGAGGGTCGCCAGAATGAAAAACTGTTTTTT.

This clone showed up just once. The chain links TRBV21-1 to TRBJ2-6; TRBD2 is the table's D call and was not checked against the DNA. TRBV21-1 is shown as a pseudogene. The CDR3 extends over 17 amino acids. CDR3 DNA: TGTGCCAGCCCAAAAAGGAGGAGCTTTTCTGGGGCCAACGTCCTGACTTTC. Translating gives CASPKRRSFSGANVLTF.

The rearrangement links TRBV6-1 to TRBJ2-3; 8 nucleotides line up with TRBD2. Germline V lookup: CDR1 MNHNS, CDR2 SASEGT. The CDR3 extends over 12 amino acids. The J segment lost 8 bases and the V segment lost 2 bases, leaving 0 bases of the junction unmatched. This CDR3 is CASSETSGTQYF. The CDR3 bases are TGTGCCAGCAGTGAAACTAGCGGTACGCAGTATTTT.

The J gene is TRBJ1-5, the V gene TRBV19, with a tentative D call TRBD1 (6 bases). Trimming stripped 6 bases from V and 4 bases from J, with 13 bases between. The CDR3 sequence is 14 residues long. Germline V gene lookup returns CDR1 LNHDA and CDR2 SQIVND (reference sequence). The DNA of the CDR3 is TGTGCCAGTAGGGGGGACACCACAAATCAGCCCCAGCATTTT. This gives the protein CASRGDTTNQPQHF.

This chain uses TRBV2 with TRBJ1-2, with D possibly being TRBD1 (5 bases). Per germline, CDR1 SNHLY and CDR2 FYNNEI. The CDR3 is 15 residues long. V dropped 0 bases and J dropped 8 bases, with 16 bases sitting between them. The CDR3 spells CASSEALQGALGYTF. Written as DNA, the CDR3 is TGTGCCAGCAGTGAAGCGCTTCAGGGCGCCCTGGGCTACACCTTC.

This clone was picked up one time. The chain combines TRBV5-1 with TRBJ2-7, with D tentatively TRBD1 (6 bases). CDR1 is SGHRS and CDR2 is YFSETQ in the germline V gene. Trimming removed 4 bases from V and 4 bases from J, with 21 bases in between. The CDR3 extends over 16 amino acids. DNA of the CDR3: TGCGCCAGCAGCGAGGGGGACCCACGCAGGGGTTACGAGCAGTACTTC. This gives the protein CASSEGDPRRGYEQYF.

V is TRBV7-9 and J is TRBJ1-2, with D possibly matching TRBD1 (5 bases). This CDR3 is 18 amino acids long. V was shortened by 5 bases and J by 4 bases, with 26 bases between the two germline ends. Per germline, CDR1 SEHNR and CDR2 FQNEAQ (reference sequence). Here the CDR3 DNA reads TGTGCCAGCAGCCACCCCGGCGTAAGGGCCCTGGGGCTCTATGGCTACACCTTC. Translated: CASSHPGVRALGLYGYTF.

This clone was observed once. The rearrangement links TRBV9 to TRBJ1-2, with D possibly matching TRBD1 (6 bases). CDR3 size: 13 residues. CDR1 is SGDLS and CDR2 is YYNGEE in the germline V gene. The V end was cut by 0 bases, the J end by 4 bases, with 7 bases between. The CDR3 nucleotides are TGTGCCAGCAGCGTAGTAGGGGGCTATGGCTACACCTTC. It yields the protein CASSVVGGYGYTF.

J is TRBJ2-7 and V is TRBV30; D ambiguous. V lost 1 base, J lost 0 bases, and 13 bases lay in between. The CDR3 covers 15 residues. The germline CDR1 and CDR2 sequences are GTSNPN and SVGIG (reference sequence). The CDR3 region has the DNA TGTGCCTGGAGTGATCCAGTCTCCAGCTCCTACGAGCAGTACTTC. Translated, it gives CAWSDPVSSSYEQYF.

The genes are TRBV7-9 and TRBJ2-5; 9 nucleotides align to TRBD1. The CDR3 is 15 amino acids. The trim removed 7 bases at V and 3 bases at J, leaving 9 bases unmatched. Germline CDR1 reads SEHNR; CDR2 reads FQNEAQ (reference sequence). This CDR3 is CASIGTGMQEETQYF. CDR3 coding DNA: TGTGCCAGCATTGGGACAGGGATGCAGGAAGAGACCCAGTACTTC.

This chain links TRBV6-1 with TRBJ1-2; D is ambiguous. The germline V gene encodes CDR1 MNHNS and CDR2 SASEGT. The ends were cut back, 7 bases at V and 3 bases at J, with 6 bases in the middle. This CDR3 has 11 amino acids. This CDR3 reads CASNLDYGYTF. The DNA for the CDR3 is TGTGCCAGCAACTTGGACTATGGCTACACCTTC.

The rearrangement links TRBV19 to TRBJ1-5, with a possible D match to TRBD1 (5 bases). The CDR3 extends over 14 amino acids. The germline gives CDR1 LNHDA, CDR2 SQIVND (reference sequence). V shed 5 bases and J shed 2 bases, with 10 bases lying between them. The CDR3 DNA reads TGTGCCAGTAGTGCACAGGCGGGCAATCAGCCCCAGCATTTT. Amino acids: CASSAQAGNQPQHF.

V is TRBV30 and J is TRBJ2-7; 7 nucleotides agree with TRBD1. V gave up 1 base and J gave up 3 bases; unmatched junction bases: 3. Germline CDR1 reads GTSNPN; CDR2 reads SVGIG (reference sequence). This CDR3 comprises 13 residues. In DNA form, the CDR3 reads TGTGCCTGGAGTGGTCGACAGGGCTACGAGCAGTACTTC. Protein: CAWSGRQGYEQYF.

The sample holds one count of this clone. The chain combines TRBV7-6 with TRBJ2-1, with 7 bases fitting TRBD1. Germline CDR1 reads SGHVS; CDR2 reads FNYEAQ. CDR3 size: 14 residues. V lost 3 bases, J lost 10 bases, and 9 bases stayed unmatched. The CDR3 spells CASSLQTGQVEQFF. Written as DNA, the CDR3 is TGTGCCAGCAGCTTGCAGACCGGACAGGTGGAGCAGTTCTTC.

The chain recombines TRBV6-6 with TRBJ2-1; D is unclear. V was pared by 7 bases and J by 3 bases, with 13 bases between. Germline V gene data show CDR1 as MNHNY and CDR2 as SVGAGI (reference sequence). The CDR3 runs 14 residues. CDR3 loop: CASKRQEHYNEQFF. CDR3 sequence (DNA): TGTGCCAGCAAGAGGCAGGAGCACTACAATGAGCAGTTCTTC.

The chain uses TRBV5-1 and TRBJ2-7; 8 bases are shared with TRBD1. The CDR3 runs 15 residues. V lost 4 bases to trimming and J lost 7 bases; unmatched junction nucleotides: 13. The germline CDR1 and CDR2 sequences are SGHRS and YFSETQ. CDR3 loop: CASSRGGQGPGEQYF. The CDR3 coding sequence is TGCGCCAGCAGCCGGGGCGGACAGGGCCCGGGAGAGCAGTACTTC. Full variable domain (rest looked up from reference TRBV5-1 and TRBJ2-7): KAGVTQTPRYLIKTRGQQVTLSCSPISGHRSVSWYQQTPGQGLQFLFEYFSETQRNKGNFPGRFSGRQFSNSRSEMNVSTLELGDSALYLCASSRGGQGPGEQYFGPGTRLTVT.

The chain's CDR3 is CASSLRGRSLGPDTQYF. Here the CDR3 DNA reads TGTGCCAGCAGCTTAAGGGGGAGGTCCCTAGGTCCAGATACGCAGTATTTT. The gene calls are TRBV7-2 and TRBJ2-3, with D possibly being TRBD1 or TRBD2 (6 bases each). Germline V gene lookup returns CDR1 SGHTA and CDR2 FQGNSA. Between the trimmed V and J ends, which lost 2 bases and 4 bases, there was a span of 19 bases. The CDR3 sequence is 17 residues long.

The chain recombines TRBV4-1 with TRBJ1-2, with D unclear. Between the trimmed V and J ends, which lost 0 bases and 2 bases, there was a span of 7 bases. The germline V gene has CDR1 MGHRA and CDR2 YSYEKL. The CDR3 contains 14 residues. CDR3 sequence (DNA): TGCGCCAGCAGCCAAGACTGGGAGAACTATGGCTACACCTTC. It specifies CASSQDWENYGYTF.